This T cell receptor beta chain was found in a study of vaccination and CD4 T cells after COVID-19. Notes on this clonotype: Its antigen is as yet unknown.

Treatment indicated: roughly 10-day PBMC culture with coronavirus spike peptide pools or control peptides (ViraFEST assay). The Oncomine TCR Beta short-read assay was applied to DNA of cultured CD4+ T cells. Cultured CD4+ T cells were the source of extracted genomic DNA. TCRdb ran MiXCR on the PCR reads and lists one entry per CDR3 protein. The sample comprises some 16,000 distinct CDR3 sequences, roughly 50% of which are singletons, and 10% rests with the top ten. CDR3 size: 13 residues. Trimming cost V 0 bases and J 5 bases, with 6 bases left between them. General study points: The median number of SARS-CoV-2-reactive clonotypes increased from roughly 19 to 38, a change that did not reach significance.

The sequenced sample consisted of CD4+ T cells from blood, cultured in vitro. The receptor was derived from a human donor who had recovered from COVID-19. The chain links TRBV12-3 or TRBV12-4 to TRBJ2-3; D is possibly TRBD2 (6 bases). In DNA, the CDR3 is TGTGCCAGCAGTTTAGCGGAGGGAGATACGCAGTATTTT. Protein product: CASSLAEGDTQYF.